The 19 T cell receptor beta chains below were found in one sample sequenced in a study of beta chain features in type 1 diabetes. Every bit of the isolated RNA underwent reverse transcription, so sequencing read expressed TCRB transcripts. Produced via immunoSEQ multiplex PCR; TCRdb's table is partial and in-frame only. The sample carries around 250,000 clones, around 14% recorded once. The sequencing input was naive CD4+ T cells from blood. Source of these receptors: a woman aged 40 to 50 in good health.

This CDR3 reads CASSSMDSLSPLHF. In DNA form, the CDR3 reads TGTGCCAGCAGCTCAATGGACAGCCTTTCACCCCTCCACTTT. The J gene is TRBJ1-6, the V gene TRBV7-9, with D maybe TRBD1 (6 bases). Trimming shortened V by 4 bases and J by 9 bases, and 13 bases separated the two germline ends. The germline V gene encodes CDR1 SEHNR and CDR2 FQNEAQ (reference sequence). The CDR3 contains 14 residues.

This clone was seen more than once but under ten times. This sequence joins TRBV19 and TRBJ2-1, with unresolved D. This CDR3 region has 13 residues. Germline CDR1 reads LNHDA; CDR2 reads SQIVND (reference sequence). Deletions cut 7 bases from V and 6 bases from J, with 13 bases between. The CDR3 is CASKFREANEQFF. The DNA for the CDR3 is TGTGCCAGTAAATTCCGAGAGGCCAATGAGCAGTTCTTC.

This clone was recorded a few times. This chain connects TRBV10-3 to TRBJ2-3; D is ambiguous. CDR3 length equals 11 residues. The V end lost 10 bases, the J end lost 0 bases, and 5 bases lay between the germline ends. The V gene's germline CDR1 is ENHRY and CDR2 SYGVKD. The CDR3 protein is CATMSTDTQYF. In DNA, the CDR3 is TGTGCCACCATGAGCACAGATACGCAGTATTTT.

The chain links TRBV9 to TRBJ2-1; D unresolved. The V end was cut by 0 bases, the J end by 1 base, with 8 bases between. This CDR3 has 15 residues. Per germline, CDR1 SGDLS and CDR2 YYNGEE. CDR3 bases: TGTGCCAGCAGCGTAGACAGTCCTTCCTACAATGAGCAGTTCTTC. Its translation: CASSVDSPSYNEQFF.

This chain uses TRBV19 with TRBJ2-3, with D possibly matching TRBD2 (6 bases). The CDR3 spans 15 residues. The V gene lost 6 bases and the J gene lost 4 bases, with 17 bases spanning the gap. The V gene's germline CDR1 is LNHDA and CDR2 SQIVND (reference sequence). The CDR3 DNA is TGTGCCAGTAGATGGGGACTTACGGGGGCAGATACGCAGTATTTT. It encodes CASRWGLTGADTQYF.

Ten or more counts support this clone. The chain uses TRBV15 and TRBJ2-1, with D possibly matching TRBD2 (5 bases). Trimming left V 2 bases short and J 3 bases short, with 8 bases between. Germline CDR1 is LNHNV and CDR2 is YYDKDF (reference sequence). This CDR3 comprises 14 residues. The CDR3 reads CATSRTAVYNEQFF. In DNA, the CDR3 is TGTGCCACCAGCAGAACAGCGGTCTACAATGAGCAGTTCTTC.

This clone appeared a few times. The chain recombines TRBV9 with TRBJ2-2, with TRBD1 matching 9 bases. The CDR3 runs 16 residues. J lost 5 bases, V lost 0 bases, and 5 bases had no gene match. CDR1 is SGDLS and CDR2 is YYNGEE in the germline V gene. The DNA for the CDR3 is TGTGCCAGCAGCGTAGTCGGGACAGGGTTAACCGGGGAGCTGTTTTTT. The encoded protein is CASSVVGTGLTGELFF.

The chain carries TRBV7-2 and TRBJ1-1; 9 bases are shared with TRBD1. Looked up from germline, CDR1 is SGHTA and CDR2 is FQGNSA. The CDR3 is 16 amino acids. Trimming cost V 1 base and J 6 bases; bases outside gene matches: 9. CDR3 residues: CASSLGQGVVLPEAFF. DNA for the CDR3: TGTGCCAGCAGCTTAGGACAGGGGGTAGTGTTACCTGAAGCTTTCTTT.

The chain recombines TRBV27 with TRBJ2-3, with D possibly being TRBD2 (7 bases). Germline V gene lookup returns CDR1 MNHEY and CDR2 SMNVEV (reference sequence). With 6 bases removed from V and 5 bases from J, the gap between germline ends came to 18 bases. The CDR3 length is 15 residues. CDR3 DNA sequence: TGTGCCAGCAGAACCTGGCGGGGGCGGGAAGATACGCAGTATTTT. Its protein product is CASRTWRGREDTQYF.

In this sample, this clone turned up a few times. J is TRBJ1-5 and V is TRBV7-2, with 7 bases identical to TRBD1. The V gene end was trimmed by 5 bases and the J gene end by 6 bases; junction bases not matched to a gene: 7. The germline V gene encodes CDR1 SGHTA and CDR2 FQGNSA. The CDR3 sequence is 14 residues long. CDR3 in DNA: TGTGCCAGCAGCCTACAGGGGCAAGGTCAGCCCCAGCATTTT. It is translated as CASSLQGQGQPQHF.

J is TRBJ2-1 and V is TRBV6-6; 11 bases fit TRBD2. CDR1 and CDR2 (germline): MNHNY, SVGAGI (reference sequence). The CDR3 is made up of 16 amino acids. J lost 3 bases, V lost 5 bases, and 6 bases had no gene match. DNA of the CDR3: TGTGCCAGCAGTAGAACTAGCGGGGGCCTCTACAATGAGCAGTTCTTC. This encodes CASSRTSGGLYNEQFF.

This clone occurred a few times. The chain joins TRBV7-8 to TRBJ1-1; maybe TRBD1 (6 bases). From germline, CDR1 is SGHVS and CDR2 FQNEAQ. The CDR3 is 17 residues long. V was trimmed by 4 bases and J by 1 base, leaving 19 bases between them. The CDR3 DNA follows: TGTGCCAGCAGCTACCGAACAGGGAGTTCATGGAACACTGAAGCTTTCTTT. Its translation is CASSYRTGSSWNTEAFF.

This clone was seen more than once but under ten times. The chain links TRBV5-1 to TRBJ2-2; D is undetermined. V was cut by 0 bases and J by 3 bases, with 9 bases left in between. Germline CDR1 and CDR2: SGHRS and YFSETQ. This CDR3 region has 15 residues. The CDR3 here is CASSLAPQDTGELFF. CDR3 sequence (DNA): TGCGCCAGCAGCTTGGCCCCGCAGGACACCGGGGAGCTGTTTTTT.

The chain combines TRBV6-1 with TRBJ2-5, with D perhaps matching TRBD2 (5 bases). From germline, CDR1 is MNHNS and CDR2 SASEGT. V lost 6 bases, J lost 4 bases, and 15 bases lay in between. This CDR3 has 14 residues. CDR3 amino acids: CASRRDSGGETQYF. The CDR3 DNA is TGTGCCAGCAGGAGGGATTCCGGAGGAGAGACCCAGTACTTC.

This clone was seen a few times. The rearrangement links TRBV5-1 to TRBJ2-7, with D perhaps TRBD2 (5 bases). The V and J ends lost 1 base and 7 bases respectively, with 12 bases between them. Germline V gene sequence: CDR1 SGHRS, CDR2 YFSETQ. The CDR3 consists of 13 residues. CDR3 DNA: TGCGCCAGCAGCTTGAAAAGGTCGGGGGAGCAGTACTTC. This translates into CASSLKRSGEQYF.

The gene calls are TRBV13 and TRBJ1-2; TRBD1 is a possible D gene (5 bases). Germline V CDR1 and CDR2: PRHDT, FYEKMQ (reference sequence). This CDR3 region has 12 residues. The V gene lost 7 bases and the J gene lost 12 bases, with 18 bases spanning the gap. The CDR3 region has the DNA TGTGCCAGCAAACAATGGGGCACTTACCACACCTTC. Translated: CASKQWGTYHTF.

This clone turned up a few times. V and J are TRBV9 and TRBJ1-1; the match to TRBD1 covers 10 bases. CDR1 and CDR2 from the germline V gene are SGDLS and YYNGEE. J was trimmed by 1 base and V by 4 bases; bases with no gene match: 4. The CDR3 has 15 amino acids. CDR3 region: CASSRTGGGNTEAFF. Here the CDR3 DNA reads TGTGCCAGCAGCAGGACAGGGGGTGGGAACACTGAAGCTTTCTTT.

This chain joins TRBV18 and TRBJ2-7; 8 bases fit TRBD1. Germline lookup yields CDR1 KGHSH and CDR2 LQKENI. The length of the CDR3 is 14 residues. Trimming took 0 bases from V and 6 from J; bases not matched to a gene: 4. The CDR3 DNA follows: TGTGCCAGCTCACCACCGGGACAGGAGCGCGAGCAGTACTTC. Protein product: CASSPPGQEREQYF.

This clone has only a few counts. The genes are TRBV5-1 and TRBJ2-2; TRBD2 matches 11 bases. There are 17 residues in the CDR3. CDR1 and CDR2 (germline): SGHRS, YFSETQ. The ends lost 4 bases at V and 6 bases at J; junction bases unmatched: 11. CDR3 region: CASSRQTSGDDAGELFF. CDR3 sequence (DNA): TGCGCCAGCAGCCGCCAGACTAGCGGGGATGACGCCGGGGAGCTGTTTTTT.